This TCR beta chain derives from a study of blood T cells in healthy people across ages. Whole-study results and caveats: Older age coincided with a roughly linear decline in TCR beta diversity per million T cells. Samples with more naive T cells showed higher observed beta diversity. Expanded clonotype changes were possibly confounded by unknown donor CMV status.

Every participating donor contributed roughly 10 milliliters of peripheral blood through a draw. Together with a sample-barcoded 5' primer, a J-beta primer mix was included in a second PCR lasting 7 to 11 cycles. TCRdb passed the 5' RACE reads through MiXCR, listing each CDR3 protein once. The sample includes some 710,000 distinct CDR3 sequences, about 46% seen only once; the top ten take about a sixth. There are a few counts of this clonotype. Its antigen is unknown. Trimming removed 2 bases from V and 4 bases from J, with 8 bases in between. CDR3 length equals 12 residues. Germline V CDR1 and CDR2: SQVTM, ANQGSEA.

Sequencing was performed on blood. The chain has TRBV29-1 and TRBJ1-2; tentative D call: TRBD1 (6 bases). The TCR was taken from an elderly man in good health. The CDR3 DNA is TGCAGCGTTGAAAGGGGGGGCTATGGCTACACCTTC. It is translated as CSVERGGYGYTF.